This T cell receptor (beta chain) was documented in a study of cytomegalovirus exposure and HLA in healthy donors. Study context: For the roughly 400 genotyped donors, roughly 80% fell within the Caucasian-associated ancestry cluster.

Trimming stripped 7 bases from V and 0 bases from J, with 22 bases between. Per germline, CDR1 SGHTA and CDR2 FQGTGA. The CDR3 covers 18 residues. Whole-study findings and limits: The number of N-insertions in an Asian-associated ancestry cluster was reportedly below the approximately 700-donor mean in a later analysis. Researchers reported in a later analysis that a missense DCLRE1C variant was tied to TCR beta V- and J-gene trimming.

A note on this clone: Its antigen is unknown.

PCR employed 60 Vbeta and 13 Jbeta primers. Using immunoSEQ multiplex PCR, the repertoire was profiled, and TCRdb retains in-frame clones only, with some absent. Of some 140,000 clones listed, 75% are singletons. This TCR derives from a man younger than 45 in good health and CMV-seronegative. The sequenced sample consisted of PBMCs. The gene calls are TRBV7-3 and TRBJ2-4; D possibly corresponds to TRBD2 (5 bases). Here the CDR3 reads CASTMTGGHSLAKNIQYF. The CDR3 bases are TGTGCCAGCACCATGACGGGCGGGCATAGTCTAGCCAAAAACATTCAGTACTTC.